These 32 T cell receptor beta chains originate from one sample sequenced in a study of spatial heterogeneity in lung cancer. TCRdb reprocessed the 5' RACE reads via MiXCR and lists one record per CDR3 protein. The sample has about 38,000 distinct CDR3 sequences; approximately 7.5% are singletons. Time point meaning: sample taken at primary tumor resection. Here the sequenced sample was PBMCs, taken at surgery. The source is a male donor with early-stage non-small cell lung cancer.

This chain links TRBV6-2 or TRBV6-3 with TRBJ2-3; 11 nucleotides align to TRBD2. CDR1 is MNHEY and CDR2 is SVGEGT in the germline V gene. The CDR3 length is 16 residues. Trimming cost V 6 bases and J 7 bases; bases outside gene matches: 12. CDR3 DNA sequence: TGTGCCAGCAGAAATATACTAGCGGGAGTTTTATATACGCAGTATTTT. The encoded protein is CASRNILAGVLYTQYF.

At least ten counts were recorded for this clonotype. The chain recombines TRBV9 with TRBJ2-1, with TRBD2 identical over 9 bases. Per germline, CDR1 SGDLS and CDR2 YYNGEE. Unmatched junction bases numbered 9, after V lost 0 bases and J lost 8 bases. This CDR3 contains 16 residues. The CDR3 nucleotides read TGTGCCAGCAGCGTAGGAGCGGGAGGCCCCGGCTATGAGCAGTTCTTC. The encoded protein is CASSVGAGGPGYEQFF. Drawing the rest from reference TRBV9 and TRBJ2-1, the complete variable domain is DSGVTQTPKHLITATGQRVTLRCSPRSGDLSVYWYQQSLDQGLQFLIQYYNGEERAKGNILERFSAQQFPDLHSELNLSSLELGDSALYFCASSVGAGGPGYEQFFGPGTRLTVL.

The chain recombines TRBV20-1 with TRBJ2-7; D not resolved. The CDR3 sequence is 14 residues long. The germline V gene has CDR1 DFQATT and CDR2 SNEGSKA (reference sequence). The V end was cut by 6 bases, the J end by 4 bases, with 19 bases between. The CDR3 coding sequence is TGCAGTGCAGCCCCGGGCGCCGCCCAATACGAGCAGTACTTC. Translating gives CSAAPGAAQYEQYF.

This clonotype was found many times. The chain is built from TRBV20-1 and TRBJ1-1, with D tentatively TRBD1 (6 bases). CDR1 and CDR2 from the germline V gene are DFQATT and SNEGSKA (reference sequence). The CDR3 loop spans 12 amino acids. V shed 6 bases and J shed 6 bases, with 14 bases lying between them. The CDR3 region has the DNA TGCAGTGCCACAACAGGGTTCGCTGAAGCTTTCTTT. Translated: CSATTGFAEAFF.

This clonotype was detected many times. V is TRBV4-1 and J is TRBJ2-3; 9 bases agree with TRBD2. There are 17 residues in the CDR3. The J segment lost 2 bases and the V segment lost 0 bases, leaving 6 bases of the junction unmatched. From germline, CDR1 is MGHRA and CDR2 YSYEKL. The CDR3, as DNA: TGCGCCAGCAGCCAAGAGCGACTAGCGGACTACACAGATACGCAGTATTTT. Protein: CASSQERLADYTDTQYF.

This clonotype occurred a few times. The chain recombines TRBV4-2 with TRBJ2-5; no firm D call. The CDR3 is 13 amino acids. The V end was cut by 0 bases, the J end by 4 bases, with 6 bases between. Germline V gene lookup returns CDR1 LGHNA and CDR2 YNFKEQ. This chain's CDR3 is CASSQEIRETQYF. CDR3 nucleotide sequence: TGTGCCAGCAGCCAAGAAATTCGAGAGACCCAGTACTTC.

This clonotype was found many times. CDR3 loop: CASSQNKKPGLAGSTDTQYF. CDR3 DNA: TGCGCCAGCAGCCAAAATAAGAAACCGGGACTAGCGGGAAGCACAGATACGCAGTATTTT. The rearrangement joins TRBV4-3 to TRBJ2-3; TRBD2 aligns across 13 bases. Germline CDR1 reads LGHNA; CDR2 reads YSLEER. J was trimmed by 0 bases and V by 2 bases; bases with no gene match: 11. The CDR3 loop spans 20 amino acids.

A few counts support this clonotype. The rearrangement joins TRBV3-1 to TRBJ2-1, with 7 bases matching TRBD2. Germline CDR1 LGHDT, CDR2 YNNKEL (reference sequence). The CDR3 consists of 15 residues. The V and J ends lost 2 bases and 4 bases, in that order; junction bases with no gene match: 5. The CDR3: CASSQPGLTYNEQFF. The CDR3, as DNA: TGTGCCAGCAGCCAACCGGGACTAACGTACAATGAGCAGTTCTTC.

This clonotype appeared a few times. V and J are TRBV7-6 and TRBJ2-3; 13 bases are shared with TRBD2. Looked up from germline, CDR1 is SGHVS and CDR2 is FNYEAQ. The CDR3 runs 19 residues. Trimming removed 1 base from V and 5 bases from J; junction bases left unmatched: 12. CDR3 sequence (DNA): TGTGCCAGCAGCTTAGTCCCCGGGACTAGCGGGGTCGGAGGAGATACGCAGTATTTT. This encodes CASSLVPGTSGVGGDTQYF. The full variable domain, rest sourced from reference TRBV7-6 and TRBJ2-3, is GAGVSQSPRYKVTKRGQDVALRCDPISGHVSLYWYRQALGQGPEFLTYFNYEAQQDKSGLPNDRFSAERPEGSISTLTIQRTEQRDSAMYRCASSLVPGTSGVGGDTQYFGPGTRLTVL.

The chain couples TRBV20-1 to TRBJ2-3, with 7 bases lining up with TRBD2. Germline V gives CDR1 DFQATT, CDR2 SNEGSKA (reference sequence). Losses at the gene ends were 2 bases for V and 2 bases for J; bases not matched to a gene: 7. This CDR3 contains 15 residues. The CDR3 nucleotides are TGCAGTGCTAGACCGCTAAGCGGGGTCACAGATACGCAGTATTTT. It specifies CSARPLSGVTDTQYF.

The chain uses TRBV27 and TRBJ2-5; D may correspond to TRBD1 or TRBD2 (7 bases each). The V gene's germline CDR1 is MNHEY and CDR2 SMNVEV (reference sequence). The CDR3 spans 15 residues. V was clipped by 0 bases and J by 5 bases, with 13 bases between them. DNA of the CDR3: TGTGCCAGCAGTTTATCCCGACAGGGAGGGGAGACCCAGTACTTC. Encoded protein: CASSLSRQGGETQYF.

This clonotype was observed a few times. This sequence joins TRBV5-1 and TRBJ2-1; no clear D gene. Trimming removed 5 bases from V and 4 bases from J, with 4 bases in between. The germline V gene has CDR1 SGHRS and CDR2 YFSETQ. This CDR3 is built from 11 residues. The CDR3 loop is CASRIYNEQFF. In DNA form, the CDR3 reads TGCGCCAGCAGGATTTACAATGAGCAGTTCTTC.

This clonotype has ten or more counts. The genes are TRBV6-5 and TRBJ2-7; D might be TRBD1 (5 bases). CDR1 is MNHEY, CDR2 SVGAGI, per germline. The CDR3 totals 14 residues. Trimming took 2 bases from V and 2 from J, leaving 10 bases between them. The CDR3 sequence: CASSYAGITYEQYF. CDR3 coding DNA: TGTGCCAGCAGTTACGCAGGGATAACCTACGAGCAGTACTTC.

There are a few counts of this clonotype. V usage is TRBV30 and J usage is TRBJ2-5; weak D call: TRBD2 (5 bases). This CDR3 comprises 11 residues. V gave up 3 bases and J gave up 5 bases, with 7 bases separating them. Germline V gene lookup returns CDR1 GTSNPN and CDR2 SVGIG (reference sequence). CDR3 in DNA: TGTGCCTGGAGCGGGGTGGAGACCCAGTACTTC. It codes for CAWSGVETQYF.

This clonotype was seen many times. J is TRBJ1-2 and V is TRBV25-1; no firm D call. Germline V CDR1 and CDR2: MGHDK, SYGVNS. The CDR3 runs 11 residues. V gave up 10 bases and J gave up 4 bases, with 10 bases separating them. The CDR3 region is CATSPGYGYTF. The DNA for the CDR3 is TGTGCCACCTCTCCTGGCTATGGCTACACCTTC.

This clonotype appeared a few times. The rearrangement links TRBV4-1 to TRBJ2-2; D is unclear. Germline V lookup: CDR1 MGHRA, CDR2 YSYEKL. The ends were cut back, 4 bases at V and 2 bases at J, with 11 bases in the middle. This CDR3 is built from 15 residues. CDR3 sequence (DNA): TGCGCCAGCAGCCCCTACGGGTCCAACACCGGGGAGCTGTTTTTT. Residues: CASSPYGSNTGELFF.

The CDR3 sequence: CASTWGGGWTEAFF. The CDR3 coding sequence is TGTGCCAGCACCTGGGGGGGAGGTTGGACTGAAGCTTTCTTT. The chain links TRBV12-3 or TRBV12-4 to TRBJ1-1; D perhaps matches TRBD1 (5 bases). This CDR3 is 14 amino acids long. Trimming pared 7 bases from V and 5 bases from J, leaving 17 bases between.

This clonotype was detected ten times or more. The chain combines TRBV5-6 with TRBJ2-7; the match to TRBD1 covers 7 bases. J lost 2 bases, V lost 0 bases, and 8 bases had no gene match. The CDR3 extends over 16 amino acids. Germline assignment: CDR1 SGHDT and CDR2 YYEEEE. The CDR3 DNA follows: TGTGCCAGCAGCTTGGAGGCAGGGGGTGACCCCTACGAGCAGTACTTC. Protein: CASSLEAGGDPYEQYF.

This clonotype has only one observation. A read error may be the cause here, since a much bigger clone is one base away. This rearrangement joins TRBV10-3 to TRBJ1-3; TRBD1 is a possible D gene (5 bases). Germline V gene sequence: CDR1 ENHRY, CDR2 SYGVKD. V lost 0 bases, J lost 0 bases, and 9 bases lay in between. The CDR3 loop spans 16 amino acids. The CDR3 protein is CAISESAGISGNTIYF. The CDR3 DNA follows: TGTGCCATCAGTGAGTCGGCAGGGATCTCTGGAAACACCATATATTTT.

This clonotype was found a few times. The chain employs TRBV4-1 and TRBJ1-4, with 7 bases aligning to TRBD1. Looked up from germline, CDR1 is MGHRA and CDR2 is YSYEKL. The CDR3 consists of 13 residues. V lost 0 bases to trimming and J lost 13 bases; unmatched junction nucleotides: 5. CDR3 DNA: TGCGCCAGCAGCCAAGATCCCAGGGGGGGACTGTTTTTT. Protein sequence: CASSQDPRGGLFF.

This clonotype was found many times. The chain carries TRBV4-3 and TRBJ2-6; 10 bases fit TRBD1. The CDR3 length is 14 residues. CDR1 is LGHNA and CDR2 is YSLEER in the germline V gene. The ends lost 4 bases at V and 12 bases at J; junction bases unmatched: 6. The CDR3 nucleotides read TGCGCCAGCAGCCTGGGACAGGGGTACCGCGTCCTGACTTTC. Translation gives CASSLGQGYRVLTF.

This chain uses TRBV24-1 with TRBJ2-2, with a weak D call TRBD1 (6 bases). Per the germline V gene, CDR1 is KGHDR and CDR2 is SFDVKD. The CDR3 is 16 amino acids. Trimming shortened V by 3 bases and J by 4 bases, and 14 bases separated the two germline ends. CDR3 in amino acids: CATSDRTEPTTGELFF. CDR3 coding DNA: TGTGCCACCAGTGATAGGACAGAGCCGACCACCGGGGAGCTGTTTTTT.

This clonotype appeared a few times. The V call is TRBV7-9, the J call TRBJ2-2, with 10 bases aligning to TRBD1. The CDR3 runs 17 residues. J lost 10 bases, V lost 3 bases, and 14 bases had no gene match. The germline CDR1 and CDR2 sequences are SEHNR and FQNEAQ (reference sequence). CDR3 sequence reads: CASSLGTGVQGAEELFF. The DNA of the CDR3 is TGTGCCAGCAGCTTGGGGACAGGGGTCCAGGGTGCGGAGGAGCTGTTTTTT.

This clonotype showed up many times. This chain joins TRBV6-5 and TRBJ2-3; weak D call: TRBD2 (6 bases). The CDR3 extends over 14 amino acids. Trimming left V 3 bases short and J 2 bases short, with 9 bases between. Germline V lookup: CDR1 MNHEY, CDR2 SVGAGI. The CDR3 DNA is TGTGCCAGCAGTTATTCGGACTACACAGATACGCAGTATTTT. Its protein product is CASSYSDYTDTQYF.

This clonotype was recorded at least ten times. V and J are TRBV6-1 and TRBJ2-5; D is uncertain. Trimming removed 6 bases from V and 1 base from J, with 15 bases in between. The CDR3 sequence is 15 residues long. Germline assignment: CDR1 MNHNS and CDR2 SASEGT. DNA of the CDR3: TGTGCCAGCAGCCATACAACAGTGGCCCAAGAGACCCAGTACTTC. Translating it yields CASSHTTVAQETQYF.

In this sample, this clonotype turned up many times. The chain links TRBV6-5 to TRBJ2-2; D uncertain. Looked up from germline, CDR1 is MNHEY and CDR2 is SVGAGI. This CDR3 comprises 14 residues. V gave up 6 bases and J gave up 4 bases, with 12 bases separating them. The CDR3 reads CASRPPLRTGELFF. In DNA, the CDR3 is TGTGCCAGCAGACCCCCGCTTCGCACCGGGGAGCTGTTTTTT.

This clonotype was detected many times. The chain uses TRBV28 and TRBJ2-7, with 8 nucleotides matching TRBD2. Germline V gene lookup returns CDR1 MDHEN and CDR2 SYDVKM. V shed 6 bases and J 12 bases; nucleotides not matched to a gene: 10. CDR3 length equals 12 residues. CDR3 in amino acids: CASSPTSGGLYV. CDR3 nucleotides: TGTGCCAGCAGCCCAACTAGCGGTGGCTTGTACGTC.

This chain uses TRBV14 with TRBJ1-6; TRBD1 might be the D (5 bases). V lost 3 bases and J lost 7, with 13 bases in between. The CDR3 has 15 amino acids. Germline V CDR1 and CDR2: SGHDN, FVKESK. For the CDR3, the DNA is TGTGCCAGCAGCCAGGGACGGCGGGCGAATTCACCCCTCCACTTT. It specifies CASSQGRRANSPLHF.

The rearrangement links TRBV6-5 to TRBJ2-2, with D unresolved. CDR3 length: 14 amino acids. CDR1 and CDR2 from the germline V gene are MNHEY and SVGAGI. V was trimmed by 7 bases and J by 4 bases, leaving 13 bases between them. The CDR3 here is CASMPGLSTGELFF. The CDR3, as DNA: TGTGCCAGCATGCCCGGCTTATCCACCGGGGAGCTGTTTTTT.

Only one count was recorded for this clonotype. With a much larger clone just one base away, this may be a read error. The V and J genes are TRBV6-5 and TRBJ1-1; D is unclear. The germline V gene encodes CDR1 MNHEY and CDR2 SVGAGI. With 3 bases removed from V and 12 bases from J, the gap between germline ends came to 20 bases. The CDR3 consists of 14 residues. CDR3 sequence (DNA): TGTGCCAGCAGTTATGGCAGGACGTCAGGCCGGACTTTCTTT. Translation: CASSYGRTSGRTFF.

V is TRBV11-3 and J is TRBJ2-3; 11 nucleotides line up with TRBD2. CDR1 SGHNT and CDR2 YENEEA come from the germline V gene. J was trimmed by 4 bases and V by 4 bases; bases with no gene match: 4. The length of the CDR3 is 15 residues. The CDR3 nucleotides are TGTGCCAGCAGCTCCGGACTAGCGGGTGCAGATACGCAGTATTTT. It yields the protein CASSSGLAGADTQYF.

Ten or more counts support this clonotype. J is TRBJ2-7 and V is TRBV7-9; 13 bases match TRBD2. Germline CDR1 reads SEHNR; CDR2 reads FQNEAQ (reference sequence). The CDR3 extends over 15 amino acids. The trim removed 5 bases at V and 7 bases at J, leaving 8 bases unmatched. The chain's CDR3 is CASSPPLAGGREQYF. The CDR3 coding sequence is TGTGCCAGCAGCCCGCCACTAGCGGGGGGGCGAGAGCAGTACTTC.